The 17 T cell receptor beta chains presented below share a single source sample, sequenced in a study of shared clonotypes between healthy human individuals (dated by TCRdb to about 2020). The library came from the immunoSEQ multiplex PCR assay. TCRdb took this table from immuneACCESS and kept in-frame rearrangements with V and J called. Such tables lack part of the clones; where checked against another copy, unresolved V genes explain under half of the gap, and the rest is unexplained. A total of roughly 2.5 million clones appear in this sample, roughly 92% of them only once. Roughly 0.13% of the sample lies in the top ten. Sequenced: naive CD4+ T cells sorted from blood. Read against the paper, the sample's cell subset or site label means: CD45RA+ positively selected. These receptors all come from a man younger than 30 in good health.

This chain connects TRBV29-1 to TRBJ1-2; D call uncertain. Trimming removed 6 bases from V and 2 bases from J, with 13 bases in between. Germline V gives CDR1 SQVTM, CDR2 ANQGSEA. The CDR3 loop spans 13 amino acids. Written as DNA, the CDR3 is TGCAGCGTGGCCGGGTCTCGGAACTATGGCTACACCTTC. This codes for CSVAGSRNYGYTF.

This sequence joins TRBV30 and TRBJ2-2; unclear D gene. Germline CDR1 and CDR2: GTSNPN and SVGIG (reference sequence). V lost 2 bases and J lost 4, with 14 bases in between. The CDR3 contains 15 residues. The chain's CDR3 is CAWSNTALTTGELFF. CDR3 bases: TGTGCCTGGAGTAATACGGCGCTAACCACCGGGGAGCTGTTTTTT.

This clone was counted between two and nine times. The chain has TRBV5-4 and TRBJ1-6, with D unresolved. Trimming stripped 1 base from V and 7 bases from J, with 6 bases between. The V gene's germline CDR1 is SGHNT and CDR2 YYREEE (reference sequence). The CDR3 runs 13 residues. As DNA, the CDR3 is TGTGCCAGCAGCTTGCAGCGAAATTCACCCCTCCACTTT. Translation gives CASSLQRNSPLHF.

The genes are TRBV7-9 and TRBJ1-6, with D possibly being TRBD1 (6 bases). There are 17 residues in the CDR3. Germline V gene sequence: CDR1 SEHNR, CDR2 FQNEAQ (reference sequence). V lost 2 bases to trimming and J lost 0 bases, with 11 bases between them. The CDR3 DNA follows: TGTGCCAGCAGCTTATTCCGGGGGCTCTCCTATAATTCACCCCTCCACTTT. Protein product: CASSLFRGLSYNSPLHF.

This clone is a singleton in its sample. The CDR3 DNA sequence: TGTGCCTTCCCAAAGGGACCGAACACCGGGGAGCTGTTTTTT. Translating it yields CAFPKGPNTGELFF. The chain carries TRBV5-4 and TRBJ2-2; D possibly uses TRBD1 or TRBD2 (5 bases each). Between the trimmed V and J ends, which lost 10 bases and 0 bases, there was a span of 13 bases. CDR1 SGHNT and CDR2 YYREEE come from the germline V gene (reference sequence). The CDR3 is 14 residues long.

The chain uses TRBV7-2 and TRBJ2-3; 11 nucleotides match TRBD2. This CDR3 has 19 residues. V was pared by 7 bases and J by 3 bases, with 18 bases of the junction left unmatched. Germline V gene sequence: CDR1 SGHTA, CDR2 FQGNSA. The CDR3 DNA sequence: TGTGCCAGCACCTCTCAGGTGAAGATACTAGCGGGAGCAACAGATACGCAGTATTTT. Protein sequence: CASTSQVKILAGATDTQYF. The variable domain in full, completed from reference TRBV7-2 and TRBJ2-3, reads GAGVSQSPSNKVTEKGKDVELRCDPISGHTALYWYRQSLGQGLEFLIYFQGNSAPDKSGLPSDRFSAERTGGSVSTLTIQRTQQEDSAVYLCASTSQVKILAGATDTQYFGPGTRLTVL.

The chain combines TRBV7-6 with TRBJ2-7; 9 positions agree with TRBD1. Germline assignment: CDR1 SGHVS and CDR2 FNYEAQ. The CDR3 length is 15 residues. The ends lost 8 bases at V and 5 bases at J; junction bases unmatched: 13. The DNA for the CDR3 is TGTGCCAGCGCCTCAGACGGGACAGGGTGGAACGAGCAGTACTTC. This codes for CASASDGTGWNEQYF.

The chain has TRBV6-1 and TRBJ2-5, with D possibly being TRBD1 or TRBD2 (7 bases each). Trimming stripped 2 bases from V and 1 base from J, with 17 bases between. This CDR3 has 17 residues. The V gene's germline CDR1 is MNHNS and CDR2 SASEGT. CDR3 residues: CASSERNARGGQETQYF. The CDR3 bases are TGTGCCAGCAGTGAACGGAATGCCAGGGGGGGCCAAGAGACCCAGTACTTC.

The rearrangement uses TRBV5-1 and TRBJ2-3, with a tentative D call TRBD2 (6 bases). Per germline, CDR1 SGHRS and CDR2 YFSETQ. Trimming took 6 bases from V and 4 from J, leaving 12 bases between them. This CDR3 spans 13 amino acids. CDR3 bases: TGCGCCAGCAACCGGGGGTTAGCAGATACGCAGTATTTT. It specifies CASNRGLADTQYF.

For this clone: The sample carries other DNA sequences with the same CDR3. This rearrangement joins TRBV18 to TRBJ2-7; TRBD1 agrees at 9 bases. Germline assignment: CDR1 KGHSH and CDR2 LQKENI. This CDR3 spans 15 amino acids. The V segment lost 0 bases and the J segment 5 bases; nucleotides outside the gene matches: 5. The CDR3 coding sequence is TGTGCCAGCTCACCACCGGGACAGGGAGGCCACGAGCAGTACTTC. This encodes CASSPPGQGGHEQYF.

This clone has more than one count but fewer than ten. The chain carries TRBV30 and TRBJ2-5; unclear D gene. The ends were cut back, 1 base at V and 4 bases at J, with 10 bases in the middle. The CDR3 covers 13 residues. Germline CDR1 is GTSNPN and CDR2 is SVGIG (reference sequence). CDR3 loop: CAWSEVVGETQYF. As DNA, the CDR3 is TGTGCCTGGAGTGAAGTTGTGGGAGAGACCCAGTACTTC. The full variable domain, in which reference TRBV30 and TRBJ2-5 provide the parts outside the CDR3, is SQTIHQWPATLVQPVGSPLSLECTVEGTSNPNLYWYRQAAGRGLQLLFYSVGIGQISSEVPQNLSASRPQDRQFILSSKKLLLSDSGFYLCAWSEVVGETQYFGPGTRLLVL.

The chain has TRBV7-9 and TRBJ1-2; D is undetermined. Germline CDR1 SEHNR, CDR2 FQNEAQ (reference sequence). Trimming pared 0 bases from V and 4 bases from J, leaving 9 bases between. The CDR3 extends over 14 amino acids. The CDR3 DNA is TGTGCCAGCAGCTTAGCCGGGGATCCCTATGGCTACACCTTC. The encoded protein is CASSLAGDPYGYTF.

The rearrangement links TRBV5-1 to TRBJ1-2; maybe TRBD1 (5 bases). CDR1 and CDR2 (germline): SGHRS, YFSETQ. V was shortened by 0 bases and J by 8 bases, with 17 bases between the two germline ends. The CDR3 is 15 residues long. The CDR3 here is CASSLAGAGGLGYTF. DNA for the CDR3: TGCGCCAGCAGCTTGGCCGGCGCTGGGGGGTTGGGCTACACCTTC.

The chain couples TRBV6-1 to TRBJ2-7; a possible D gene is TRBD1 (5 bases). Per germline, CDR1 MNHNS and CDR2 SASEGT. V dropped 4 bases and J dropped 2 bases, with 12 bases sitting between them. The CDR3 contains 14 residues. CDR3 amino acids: CASSGQQGAYEQYF. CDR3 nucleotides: TGTGCCAGCAGTGGCCAGCAAGGGGCCTACGAGCAGTACTTC.

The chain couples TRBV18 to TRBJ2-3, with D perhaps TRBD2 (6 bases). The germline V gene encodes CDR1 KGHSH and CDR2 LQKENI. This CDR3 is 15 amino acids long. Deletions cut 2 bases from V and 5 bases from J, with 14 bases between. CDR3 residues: CASSPSVASVDTQYF. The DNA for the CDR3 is TGTGCCAGCTCACCAAGTGTGGCTAGCGTAGATACGCAGTATTTT.

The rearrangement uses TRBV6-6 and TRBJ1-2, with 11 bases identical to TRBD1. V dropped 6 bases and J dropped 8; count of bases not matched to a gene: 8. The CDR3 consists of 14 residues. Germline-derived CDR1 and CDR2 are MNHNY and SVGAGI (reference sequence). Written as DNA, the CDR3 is TGTGCCAGCAGACCGCACCGGGACAGGGGGGGCTACACCTTC. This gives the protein CASRPHRDRGGYTF.

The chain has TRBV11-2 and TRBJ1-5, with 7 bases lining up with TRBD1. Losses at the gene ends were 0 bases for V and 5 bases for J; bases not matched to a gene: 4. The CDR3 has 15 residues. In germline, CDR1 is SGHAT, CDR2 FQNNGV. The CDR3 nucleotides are TGTGCCAGCAGCTTAGACAGGGGGAGGGATCAGCCCCAGCATTTT. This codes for CASSLDRGRDQPQHF.